What follows are 25 T cell receptor beta chains derived from one specimen sequenced in a study of beta chain features in type 1 diabetes. The entirety of the isolated RNA underwent reverse transcription, so expressed TCRB transcripts were sequenced. Profiled with immunoSEQ multiplex PCR; TCRdb holds only in-frame clones, not every one. The sample consists of about 240,000 clones, 25% to 30% of them appearing once. Sequencing input: central memory CD4+ T cells from blood. The receptors were gathered from a man in his thirties or forties in good health.

In this sample, this clone turned up many times. The chain has TRBV5-1 and TRBJ2-6; D is unclear. The CDR3 totals 17 residues. Germline V lookup: CDR1 SGHRS, CDR2 YFSETQ. Trimming stripped 1 base from V and 0 bases from J, with 11 bases between. In DNA, the CDR3 is TGCGCCAGCAGCTTGAATAGCCGAAACTCTGGGGCCAACGTCCTGACTTTC. This sequence encodes CASSLNSRNSGANVLTF.

Here the CDR3 reads CASSFNGYTF. In DNA, the CDR3 is TGTGCCAGCAGCTTTAATGGCTACACCTTC. V usage is TRBV7-6 and J usage is TRBJ1-2, with no clear D. Per the germline V gene, CDR1 is SGHVS and CDR2 is FNYEAQ. Deletions cut 3 bases from V and 6 bases from J, with 2 bases between. This CDR3 spans 10 amino acids.

This clone was seen more than once but under ten times. V and J are TRBV10-3 and TRBJ2-1, with 8 positions matching TRBD1. In germline, CDR1 is ENHRY, CDR2 SYGVKD. The trim removed 10 bases at V and 8 bases at J, leaving 1 base unmatched. This CDR3 comprises 10 residues. CDR3 in DNA: TGTGCCACACAGGGGGATGAGCAGTTCTTC. Translated: CATQGDEQFF.

This clone occurred a few times. The chain employs TRBV29-1 and TRBJ2-4; TRBD1 might be the D (5 bases). Germline V gene data show CDR1 as SQVTM and CDR2 as ANQGSEA. The germline V and J ends were trimmed by 4 bases and 7 bases, with 14 bases remaining between them. CDR3 length equals 13 residues. Written as DNA, the CDR3 is TGCAGCGTTGTGCCCTACAGGATGAACATTCAGTACTTC. Its translation is CSVVPYRMNIQYF.

This chain joins TRBV21-1 and TRBJ2-1; the tabulated D call, TRBD2, remains unverified against the DNA. TRBV21-1 is a pseudogene. The CDR3 contains 14 residues. The CDR3 DNA follows: TGTGCCAGCAGCAAAGGACTAGCGGGAGTTCAGCAGTTCTTC. It is translated as CASSKGLAGVQQFF.

This clone was seen at least ten times. The genes are TRBV14 and TRBJ2-1; D call uncertain. V lost 1 base, J lost 13 bases, and 11 bases lay in between. Germline assignment: CDR1 SGHDN and CDR2 FVKESK. The CDR3 is 12 amino acids. The CDR3 here is CASSQVVSRQFF. The CDR3 nucleotides read TGTGCCAGCAGCCAAGTAGTGAGCAGACAGTTCTTC.

The chain carries TRBV4-1 and TRBJ2-3; the D gene could be TRBD1 or TRBD2 (5 bases each). Germline V gene data show CDR1 as MGHRA and CDR2 as YSYEKL. CDR3 length: 17 residues. With 3 bases removed from V and 0 bases from J, the gap between germline ends came to 16 bases. The CDR3 DNA reads as TGCGCCAGCAGCCAGGGTTGGGGCGGGCCGAGCACAGATACGCAGTATTTT. This sequence encodes CASSQGWGGPSTDTQYF.

This clone was counted only a few times. The V call is TRBV18, the J call TRBJ2-5; D unclear. Germline loops: CDR1 KGHSH, CDR2 LQKENI. The CDR3 length is 15 residues. The V gene lost 3 bases and the J gene lost 2 bases, with 13 bases spanning the gap. The CDR3 DNA sequence: TGTGCCAGCTCACCCACGACAAATAGTCAAGAGACCCAGTACTTC. This encodes CASSPTTNSQETQYF.

J is TRBJ2-7 and V is TRBV25-1; weak D call: TRBD1 (6 bases). This CDR3 has 14 residues. V lost 2 bases, J lost 4 bases, and 12 bases lay in between. Germline-derived CDR1 and CDR2 are MGHDK and SYGVNS. The CDR3 DNA reads TGTGCCAGCAGTGAAAGCTGGCAGGGGTACGAGCAGTACTTC. This codes for CASSESWQGYEQYF.

CDR3 sequence reads: CASSLSSGYTF. DNA of the CDR3: TGTGCCAGCAGCTTGTCCAGTGGCTACACCTTC. The V and J genes are TRBV5-8 and TRBJ1-2; D unclear. The CDR3 has 11 amino acids. Germline CDR1 reads SGHTS; CDR2 reads YDEGEE. V lost 1 base, J lost 7 bases, and 5 bases lay in between. Using reference TRBV5-8 and TRBJ1-2 for the parts outside the CDR3, the full variable domain is EAGVTQSPTHLIKTRGQQATLRCSPISGHTSVYWYQQALGLGLQFLLWYDEGEERNRGNFPPRFSGRQFPNYSSELNVNALELEDSALYLCASSLSSGYTFGSGTRLTVV.

The CDR3 is CASSSELAATDTQYF. The CDR3 nucleotides are TGTGCCAGCAGCTCAGAACTAGCCGCCACAGATACGCAGTATTTT. This chain uses TRBV7-8 with TRBJ2-3, with D possibly matching TRBD2 (6 bases). The CDR3 length is 15 residues. In germline, CDR1 is SGHVS, CDR2 FQNEAQ. Trimming pared 4 bases from V and 2 bases from J, leaving 13 bases between.

The chain recombines TRBV7-7 with TRBJ2-3; 10 bases are a match to TRBD1. This CDR3 spans 13 amino acids. CDR1 and CDR2 from the germline V gene are SSHAT and FNYEAQ (reference sequence). Trimming took 5 bases from V and 5 from J; bases not matched to a gene: 1. The CDR3 DNA reads TGTGCCAGCAGCCGGGACAGGGGAGATACGCAGTATTTT. Its protein is CASSRDRGDTQYF. Looking up the rest from reference TRBV7-7 and TRBJ2-3 gives the full variable domain: GAGVSQSPRYKVTKRGQDVTLRCDPISSHATLYWYQQALGQGPEFLTYFNYEAQPDKSGLPSDRFSAERPEGSISTLTIQRTEQRDSAMYRCASSRDRGDTQYFGPGTRLTVL.

There are many counts of this clone. V and J are TRBV7-2 and TRBJ2-7, with 9 bases fitting TRBD1. In germline, CDR1 is SGHTA, CDR2 FQGNSA. V shed 6 bases, J shed 6 bases, and the junction held 12 bases outside the gene matches. CDR3 length equals 15 residues. Here the CDR3 reads CASRTAGTGLGEQYF. The DNA of the CDR3 is TGTGCCAGCAGAACCGCCGGGACAGGGCTGGGCGAGCAGTACTTC.

In this sample, this clone turned up a few times. The chain uses TRBV5-4 and TRBJ2-7, with a tentative D call TRBD2 (5 bases). The CDR3 loop spans 14 amino acids. V lost 4 bases, J lost 2 bases, and 13 bases lay in between. CDR1 SGHNT and CDR2 YYREEE come from the germline V gene (reference sequence). The DNA of the CDR3 is TGTGCCAGCAGCCCAAACGGGGATACCTACGAGCAGTACTTC. It translates to CASSPNGDTYEQYF.

The chain uses TRBV28 and TRBJ2-1; D is perhaps TRBD2 (6 bases). CDR1 is MDHEN and CDR2 is SYDVKM in the germline V gene. This CDR3 is built from 15 residues. Trimming stripped 3 bases from V and 7 bases from J, with 16 bases between. CDR3 protein: CASSFGGAGRNEQFF. CDR3 in DNA: TGTGCCAGCAGTTTCGGCGGTGCGGGGCGTAATGAGCAGTTCTTC.

This clone was counted between two and nine times. CDR3 protein: CATSRAASGSYNEQFF. In DNA form, the CDR3 reads TGTGCCACCAGCAGAGCTGCCTCCGGCTCCTACAATGAGCAGTTCTTC. V gene TRBV15 combines with J gene TRBJ2-1; D ambiguous. V lost 1 base and J lost 0, with 10 bases in between. The CDR3 is made up of 16 amino acids. Germline CDR1 and CDR2: LNHNV and YYDKDF (reference sequence).

This CDR3 reads CAWSPPEGVETQYF. The CDR3, as DNA: TGTGCCTGGAGCCCCCCAGAGGGAGTGGAGACCCAGTACTTC. The genes are TRBV30 and TRBJ2-5; tentative D call: TRBD2 (5 bases). Germline loops: CDR1 GTSNPN, CDR2 SVGIG (reference sequence). V was pared by 3 bases and J by 5 bases, with 16 bases between. The CDR3 totals 14 residues. The full variable domain, completed using reference TRBV30 and TRBJ2-5, is SQTIHQWPATLVQPVGSPLSLECTVEGTSNPNLYWYRQAAGRGLQLLFYSVGIGQISSEVPQNLSASRPQDRQFILSSKKLLLSDSGFYLCAWSPPEGVETQYFGPGTRLLVL.

This clone was counted between two and nine times. The rearrangement joins TRBV4-2 to TRBJ1-4; perhaps TRBD1 as D (5 bases). CDR1 and CDR2 from the germline V gene are LGHNA and YNFKEQ. CDR3 size: 17 residues. V lost 0 bases and J 2 bases, leaving 13 bases between the germline ends. In DNA, the CDR3 is TGTGCCAGCAGCCAAGATCGGTTTACAGGCACTAATGAAAAACTGTTTTTT. Its translation is CASSQDRFTGTNEKLFF.

The V call is TRBV27, the J call TRBJ2-2, with a tentative D call TRBD1 (5 bases). V was cut by 3 bases and J by 6 bases, with 11 bases left in between. This CDR3 region has 14 residues. Germline assignment: CDR1 MNHEY and CDR2 SMNVEV (reference sequence). CDR3 coding DNA: TGTGCCAGCAGTTTGGGCAGGGCGGCCGGGGAGCTGTTTTTT. It encodes CASSLGRAAGELFF.

This clone was observed once. The gene calls are TRBV7-9 and TRBJ2-1; TRBD2 aligns across 9 bases. V lost 3 bases to trimming and J lost 5 bases; unmatched junction nucleotides: 2. The CDR3 is 14 amino acids. Germline CDR1 and CDR2: SEHNR and FQNEAQ (reference sequence). The CDR3 loop reads CASSFLAGNNEQFF. The CDR3 coding sequence is TGTGCCAGCAGCTTCCTAGCGGGAAACAATGAGCAGTTCTTC.

In DNA, the CDR3 is TGTGCCAGCAGCTTAGCGGGGACCCACAATCAGCCCCAGCATTTT. It yields the protein CASSLAGTHNQPQHF. The chain joins TRBV7-2 to TRBJ1-5, with D tentatively TRBD1 (5 bases). The CDR3 runs 15 residues. Germline V gene sequence: CDR1 SGHTA, CDR2 FQGNSA. Between the trimmed V and J ends, which lost 0 bases and 3 bases, there was a span of 9 bases.

This clone was counted only a few times. The rearrangement uses TRBV7-2 and TRBJ2-4, with 7 bases lining up with TRBD1. V shed 5 bases and J 6 bases; nucleotides not matched to a gene: 4. This CDR3 comprises 13 residues. The germline gives CDR1 SGHTA, CDR2 FQGNSA. The CDR3 region is CASSAGTANIQYF. CDR3 nucleotide sequence: TGTGCCAGCAGCGCCGGGACAGCAAACATTCAGTACTTC.

The sample holds a few counts of this clone. V and J are TRBV7-9 and TRBJ2-3, with D perhaps assigned TRBD1 or TRBD2 (7 bases each). CDR1 and CDR2 (germline): SEHNR, FQNEAQ (reference sequence). The V end was cut by 4 bases, the J end by 4 bases, with 12 bases between. The CDR3 length is 14 residues. CDR3 sequence (DNA): TGTGCCAGCAGCTCGACAGGGAGGGCAGATACGCAGTATTTT. Amino acid sequence: CASSSTGRADTQYF.

This chain connects TRBV18 to TRBJ1-5, with D perhaps matching TRBD1 (5 bases). V was cut by 5 bases and J by 9 bases, with 14 bases left in between. Germline V gene data show CDR1 as KGHSH and CDR2 as LQKENI. The CDR3 has 13 amino acids. As DNA, the CDR3 is TGTGCCAGCTCAAACCATCAGCAGGGGCCCCAGCATTTT. Translated: CASSNHQQGPQHF.

This clone is a singleton in its sample. The chain is built from TRBV18 and TRBJ2-6, with D possibly being TRBD1 (5 bases). Trimming left V 3 bases short and J 4 bases short, with 10 bases between. The CDR3 sequence is 15 residues long. Germline V gives CDR1 KGHSH, CDR2 LQKENI. The CDR3 nucleotides are TGTGCCAGCTCACCGGCTGGGGCCGGGGCCAACGTCCTGACTTTC. Translation: CASSPAGAGANVLTF. Complete variable domain (other parts from reference TRBV18 and TRBJ2-6): NAGVMQNPRHLVRRRGQEARLRCSPMKGHSHVYWYRQLPEEGLKFMVYLQKENIIDESGMPKERFSAEFPKEGPSILRIQQVVRGDSAAYFCASSPAGAGANVLTFGAGSRLTVL.